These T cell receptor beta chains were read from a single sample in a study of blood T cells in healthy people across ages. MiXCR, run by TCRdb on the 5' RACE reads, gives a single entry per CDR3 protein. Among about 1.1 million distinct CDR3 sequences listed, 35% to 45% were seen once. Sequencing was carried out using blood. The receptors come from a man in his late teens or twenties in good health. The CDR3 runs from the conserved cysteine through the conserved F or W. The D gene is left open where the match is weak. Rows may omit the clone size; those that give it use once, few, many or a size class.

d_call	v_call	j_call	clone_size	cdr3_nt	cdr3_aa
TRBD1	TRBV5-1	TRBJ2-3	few	TGCGCCAGCAGCTTGGGACAGGGGGCAAGCACAGATACGCAGTATTTT	CASSLGQGASTDTQYF
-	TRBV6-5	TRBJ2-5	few	TGTGCCAGCAGCCGGGGGCAGTTGGAGACCCAGTACTTC	CASSRGQLETQYF
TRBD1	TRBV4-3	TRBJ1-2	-	TGCGCCAGCAGCCAAGACCGGGACAGGGCCTATGGCTACACCTTC	CASSQDRDRAYGYTF
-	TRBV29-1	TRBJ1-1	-	TGCAGCGGGGGGCGGGCCACTGAAGCTTTCTTT	CSGGRATEAFF
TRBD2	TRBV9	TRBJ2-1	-	TGTGCCAGCAGCGTAGCCAGCGGGGAAAACAATGAGCAGTTCTTC	CASSVASGENNEQFF
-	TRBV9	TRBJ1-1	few	TGTGCCAGCACGCCGGGACGGGAGAACACTGAAGCTTTCTTT	CASTPGRENTEAFF
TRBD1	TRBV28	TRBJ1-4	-	TGTGCCAGCAGTTTACCCGGGACAGGGGACGAAAAACTGTTTTTT	CASSLPGTGDEKLFF
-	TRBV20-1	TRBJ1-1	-	TGCAGTGCTAGAACGGCGGGCAGATTGAACACTGAAGCTTTCTTT	CSARTAGRLNTEAFF
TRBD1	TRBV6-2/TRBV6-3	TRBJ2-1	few	TGTGCCAGCAGAGAGGGACAGGGCGGCGGTGAGCAGTTCTTC	CASREGQGGGEQFF
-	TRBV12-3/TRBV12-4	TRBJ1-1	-	TGTGCCAGCGGACAATGGGGGGTCCGCACTGAAGCTTTCTTT	CASGQWGVRTEAFF